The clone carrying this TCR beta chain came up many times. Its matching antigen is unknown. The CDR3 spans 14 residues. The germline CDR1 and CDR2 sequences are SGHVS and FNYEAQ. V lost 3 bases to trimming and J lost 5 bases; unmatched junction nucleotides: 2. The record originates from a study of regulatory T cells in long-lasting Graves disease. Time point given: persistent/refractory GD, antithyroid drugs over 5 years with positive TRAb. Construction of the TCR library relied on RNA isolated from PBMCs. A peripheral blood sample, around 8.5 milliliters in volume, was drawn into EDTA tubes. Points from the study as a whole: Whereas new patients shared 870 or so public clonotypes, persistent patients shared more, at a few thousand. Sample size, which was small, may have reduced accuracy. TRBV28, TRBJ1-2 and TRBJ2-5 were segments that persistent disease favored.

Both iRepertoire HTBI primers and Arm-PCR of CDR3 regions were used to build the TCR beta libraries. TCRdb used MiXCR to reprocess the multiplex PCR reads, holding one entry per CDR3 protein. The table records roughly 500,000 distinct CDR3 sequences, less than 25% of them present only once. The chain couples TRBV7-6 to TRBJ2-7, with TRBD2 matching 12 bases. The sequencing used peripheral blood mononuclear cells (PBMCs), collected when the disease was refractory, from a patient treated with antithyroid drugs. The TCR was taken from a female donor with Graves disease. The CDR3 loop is CASSLTSGRNEQYF. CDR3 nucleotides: TGTGCCAGCAGCTTGACTAGCGGGAGAAACGAGCAGTACTTC.